The rows below give T cell receptor beta chains drawn from one sample of a study of HIV-infected patients and healthy controls. A single record per CDR3 protein comes from TCRdb applying MiXCR to the 5' RACE reads. The table records thousands of distinct CDR3 sequences, over 6.5% of them present only once. The starting material was blood, obtained before antiretroviral therapy. These receptors originate from an adult with HIV infection. CDR3s include the opening cysteine and the closing phenylalanine or tryptophan. D genes are given only for firm matches. A row's size may be missing; if present it is once, few, many or a size class.

J gene | D gene | clone size | V gene | CDR3 protein | CDR3 DNA
TRBJ2-1 | - | medium-sized | TRBV6-2/TRBV6-3 | CASSYPPSTIHSYNEQFF | TGTGCCAGCAGTTACCCCCCTTCTACCATCCATTCCTACAATGAGCAGTTCTTC
TRBJ2-7 | TRBD2 | medium-sized | TRBV6-2/TRBV6-3 | CASSYGTSGSYEQYF | TGTGCCAGCAGTTACGGGACTAGCGGCTCCTACGAGCAGTACTTC
TRBJ2-2 | - | many | TRBV7-9 | CASSPTGTGELFF | TGTGCCAGCAGCCCGACAGGCACCGGGGAGCTGTTTTTT
TRBJ2-2 | TRBD2 | - | TRBV30 | CAWGRGGARTGELFF | TGTGCCTGGGGTCGCGGGGGGGCGCGGACCGGGGAGCTGTTTTTT
TRBJ1-1 | TRBD1 | many | TRBV30 | CAWSARQGLEAFF | TGTGCCTGGAGTGCTCGACAGGGGTTGGAAGCTTTCTTT
TRBJ1-4 | - | few | TRBV10-3 | CAISESDMEKLFF | TGTGCCATCAGTGAGTCTGACATGGAAAAACTGTTTTTT
TRBJ2-1 | TRBD1 | - | TRBV29-1 | CSLKGQGGYGEQFF | TGCAGCTTAAAGGGACAGGGGGGTTATGGTGAGCAGTTCTTC
TRBJ2-3 | TRBD1 | - | TRBV6-6 | CASGTGGSTDTQYF | TGTGCCAGCGGGACAGGGGGGAGCACAGATACGCAGTATTTT
TRBJ1-2 | TRBD1 | - | TRBV20-1 | CSAPRTGINGYTF | TGCAGTGCTCCACGGACAGGGATTAATGGCTACACCTTC
TRBJ2-1 | - | medium-sized | TRBV7-2 | CASSLVVFYEQFF | TGTGCCAGCAGCTTAGTCGTGTTCTATGAGCAGTTCTTC
TRBJ1-5 | - | - | TRBV12-3/TRBV12-4 | CASSLGGRSQPQHF | TGTGCCAGCAGTTTGGGAGGTCGTAGTCAGCCCCAGCATTTT
TRBJ1-1 | - | medium-sized | TRBV29-1 | CSARTPEGGTEAFF | TGCAGCGCCCGAACTCCCGAAGGGGGCACTGAAGCTTTCTTT
TRBJ2-7 | - | few | TRBV11-2 | CASSRSYYEQYF | TGTGCCAGCTCCCGGAGTTACTACGAGCAGTACTTC
TRBJ2-2 | TRBD1 | medium-sized | TRBV3-1 | CASSQFQGAGELFF | TGTGCCAGCAGCCAATTCCAGGGGGCCGGGGAGCTGTTTTTT
TRBJ2-3 | - | medium-sized | TRBV6-1 | CASSVTVTDTQYF | TGTGCCAGCAGTGTGACCGTGACAGATACGCAGTATTTT
TRBJ2-7 | - | many | TRBV10-3 | CAITEYMNYEQYF | TGTGCCATCACCGAATATATGAACTACGAGCAGTACTTC
TRBJ2-2 | - | many | TRBV12-3/TRBV12-4 | CASRGLNTGELFF | TGTGCCAGCAGGGGACTGAACACCGGGGAGCTGTTTTTT
TRBJ2-7 | TRBD2 | - | TRBV9 | CASPTRRLAGVMDEQYF | TGTGCCAGCCCTACTAGGAGACTAGCGGGAGTCATGGACGAGCAGTACTTC
TRBJ2-2 | TRBD2 | many | TRBV6-5 | CASSYSGGGTGELFF | TGTGCCAGCAGTTACAGTGGGGGGGGAACCGGGGAGCTGTTTTTT
TRBJ2-2 | - | few | TRBV5-4 | CASRPLNDTTGELFF | TGTGCCAGCAGGCCGCTGAATGACACCACCGGGGAGCTGTTTTTT
TRBJ1-1 | - | medium-sized | TRBV20-1 | CSAKGPLNTEAFF | TGCAGTGCTAAGGGACCCCTCAACACTGAAGCTTTCTTT
TRBJ2-3 | - | many | TRBV27 | CASGIGAATDTQYF | TGTGCCAGCGGGATTGGGGCTGCCACAGATACGCAGTATTTT
TRBJ1-1 | - | medium-sized | TRBV11-2 | CASSARQATNTEAFF | TGTGCCAGCAGCGCCAGACAGGCGACGAACACTGAAGCTTTCTTT
TRBJ2-1 | - | medium-sized | TRBV7-2 | CASSPVSLPIGSYNEQFF | TGTGCCAGCAGCCCCGTTTCGCTACCTATAGGGTCCTACAATGAGCAGTTCTTC
TRBJ1-1 | - | medium-sized | TRBV9 | CASSRELWTEAFF | TGTGCCAGCAGCAGGGAGTTATGGACTGAAGCTTTCTTT